This T cell receptor beta chain is drawn from a study of regulatory T cells in long-lasting Graves disease. Study context: Antithyroid drugs had been taken by newly diagnosed Graves' patients for under 3 months.

According to the study, TCR beta libraries were built with iRepertoire HTBI primers and CDR3-region Arm-PCR. TCRdb reprocessed the multiplex PCR reads via MiXCR and lists one record per CDR3 protein. There are a few hundred thousand distinct CDR3 sequences in the sample; 15% to 20% occur only once, and about 32% lies in the top ten. Indicated time point: newly diagnosed GD, antithyroid drugs for less than 3 months. The TCR library was made from RNA that had been extracted from PBMCs in TRIzol. Patients hailed from an endocrinology department in Xi'an, China. Per germline, CDR1 MNHEY and CDR2 SMNVEV (reference sequence). The CDR3 length is 14 residues. Overall study findings and caveats: TCR diversity was lower in persistent Graves' patients than in newly diagnosed ones. Newly diagnosed patients shared about 950 public clonotypes; persistent patients shared around 2,500.

This clonotype appeared a few times. The antigen remains unidentified. The germline gene is not matched at one end of the junction; a read error may be the cause. The same data also contributed to another study, on T cells in Graves' hyperthyroidism and ophthalmopathy.

The material was peripheral blood mononuclear cells (PBMCs), obtained at new diagnosis, from a patient treated with antithyroid drugs. The chain is built from TRBV27 and TRBJ2-1; no definite D call. The receptor was isolated from a man aged 40-49 years with Graves disease. CDR3 amino acids: CASGLVVPSNEQFF. CDR3 sequence (DNA): TGTGCCAGCGGTTTAGTGGTCCCCTCGAATGAGCAGTTCTTC.